These T cell receptor beta chains were read from a single sample in a study of blood T cell repertoires in COVID-19. Libraries were prepared by immunoSEQ multiplex PCR; TCRdb keeps only in-frame clonotypes and omits some of them. Of roughly 150,000 clones in the sample, just over 85% are singletons; the top ten hold more than 3.5%. The sequencing sample was made of PBMCs or T cells enriched from blood (not recorded which). These receptors were taken from a man in his fifties or sixties who had recovered from COVID-19. Each CDR3 is given with its conserved first and last residue. A D gene is named only where the DNA matches it firmly. For some rows the clone size is stated as once, few or many, or as a class when expanded; others skip it.

>NA|TRBV28|NA|TRBJ1-5
TGTGCCAGCAGTTTGAGCAGGGTAGGCAATCAGCCCCAGCATTTT
CASSLSRVGNQPQHF
>NA|TRBV28|TRBD2|TRBJ2-1
TGTGCCAGCAGAGGTTCTGGCGGGAGTCATGTTGTTACGTTCTTC
CASRGSGGSHVVTFF
>NA|TRBV19|NA|TRBJ1-5
TGTGCCAGTAGTATAGGGGCCTATCAGCCCCAGCATTTT
CASSIGAYQPQHF
>NA|TRBV3-1/TRBV3-2|NA|TRBJ2-2
TGTGCCAGCAGCCAAGATATAGCCGGGGAGCTGTTTTTT
CASSQDIAGELFF
>NA|TRBV2|TRBD1|TRBJ1-2
TGTGCCAGCTTAATAAGACAGGGGGACGGCTACACCTTC
CASLIRQGDGYTF
>NA|TRBV21-1|NA|TRBJ2-7
TGTGCCAGCAGCAAATCTCGCGGGAAACCCTACGAGCAGTACTTC
CASSKSRGKPYEQYF
>NA|TRBV7-9|NA|TRBJ1-5
TGTGCCAGCAGCTTAGATATGGGGGCGAGGAGCAATCAGCCCCAGCATTTT
CASSLDMGARSNQPQHF
>NA|TRBV6-5|TRBD1|TRBJ1-5
TGTGCCAGCAGTTACGAGACAGGGAAACGGCCCCAGCATTTT
CASSYETGKRPQHF
>once|TRBV7-2|TRBD2|TRBJ2-1
TGTGCCAGCAGCCGGCGCGGGAGCTCCTACAATGAGCAGTTCTTC
CASSRRGSSYNEQFF
>NA|TRBV6-5|NA|TRBJ2-5
TGTGCCAGCAGTTACTCGAAGGAGAGTCGGACCCAGTACTTC
CASSYSKESRTQYF
>NA|TRBV7-9|TRBD1|TRBJ2-5
TGTGCCAGCAGCTCCCGGGACAGGACCACTAAAGAGACCCAGTACTTC
CASSSRDRTTKETQYF
>NA|TRBV6-5|TRBD1|TRBJ2-2
TGTGCCAGTATTAGACAGGGCCACACCGGGGAGCTGTTTTTT
CASIRQGHTGELFF
>NA|TRBV4-3|TRBD1|TRBJ2-3
TGCGCCAGCAGCCAAGAGGCGGTGAGGGGGCGAGGAGATACGCAGTATTTT
CASSQEAVRGRGDTQYF
>NA|TRBV15|TRBD1|TRBJ2-7
TGTGCCACCAGCAGAGAACAGGGGGTTGCCTACGAGCAGTACTTC
CATSREQGVAYEQYF
>once|TRBV30|TRBD1|TRBJ1-2
TGTGCCTGGAGTGGAGGGGGCTCGAGTGGCTACACCTTC
CAWSGGGSSGYTF
>NA|TRBV4-2|TRBD2|TRBJ2-5
TGTGCCAGCGCCTCGCGGGGGGGGGAACAAGAGACCCAGTACTTC
CASASRGGEQETQYF
>NA|TRBV12-3/TRBV12-4|NA|TRBJ2-1
TGTGCCAGCAGAGCCCTAGGCAATGAGCAGTTCTTC
CASRALGNEQFF
>NA|TRBV11-2|TRBD1|TRBJ1-1
TGTGCCAGCAGCCGTGACAGGGGGAACACTGAAGCTTTCTTT
CASSRDRGNTEAFF
>NA|TRBV6-4|NA|TRBJ2-1
TGTGCATGCGAGGGTAGCGGATACAATGAGCAGTTCTTC
CACEGSGYNEQFF
>NA|TRBV7-6|TRBD2|TRBJ2-5
TGTGCCAGCAGCTTCGGGGGGAGGGCCGCGGGAGAGACCCAGTACTTC
CASSFGGRAAGETQYF
>NA|TRBV24-1|TRBD1|TRBJ2-2
TGTGCCACCAGTGATCCCCGGACAGGGCCTCGGACCGGGGAGCTGTTTTTT
CATSDPRTGPRTGELFF
>NA|TRBV11-2|TRBD1|TRBJ1-2
TGTGCCAGCAGCGTGGCCGCAGGGGGCCGAACCGGCTACACCTTC
CASSVAAGGRTGYTF
>NA|TRBV29-1|TRBD1|TRBJ1-1
TGCAGCGTTGAGAGACAGGGCCCCGCTTTCTTT
CSVERQGPAFF
>NA|TRBV6-5|NA|TRBJ1-1
TGTGCCAGCATCCAGAACACTGAAGCTTTCTTT
CASIQNTEAFF
>NA|TRBV30|NA|TRBJ1-3
TGTGCCTGGAGTCAACCGGCTGGAAACACCATATATTTT
CAWSQPAGNTIYF
>NA|TRBV9|TRBD1|TRBJ1-2
TGTGCCAGCAGCGCATGGGACAGGGGTGAAAGGTACACCTTC
CASSAWDRGERYTF
>NA|TRBV5-4|TRBD2|TRBJ2-7
TGTGCCAGCACCGGGACTAGCGTCGAGCAGTACTTC
CASTGTSVEQYF
>few|TRBV28|NA|TRBJ1-4
TGTGCCAGCAGTTTATGGAGGGGGAATGAAAAACTGTTTTTT
CASSLWRGNEKLFF
>NA|TRBV1|NA|TRBJ1-5
TGCACCAGCAGCCAAGAAACGCCAGTCCGAAATGAACCCCAGCATTTT
CTSSQETPVRNEPQHF
>NA|TRBV24-1|TRBD2|TRBJ2-1
TGTGCCACCAGTGATTCGCGGCGGGGGGGCCTTTATGAGCAGTTCTTC
CATSDSRRGGLYEQFF
>NA|TRBV6-5|TRBD1|TRBJ1-2
TGTGCCAGCAGTCAGGGGGCGCGGGGCTACACCTTC
CASSQGARGYTF
>NA|TRBV10-3|NA|TRBJ1-1
TGTGCCATCACTCCAGACATGAACACTGAAGCTTTCTTT
CAITPDMNTEAFF
>NA|TRBV3-1/TRBV3-2|NA|TRBJ1-1
TGTGCCAGCAGCCAAGTGACAGATGAAGCTTTCTTT
CASSQVTDEAFF
>NA|TRBV3-1/TRBV3-2|TRBD2|TRBJ2-5
TGTGCCAGCAGTAACCGACTAGCGGGAGGGCCGCCCCAAGAGACCCAGTACTTC
CASSNRLAGGPPQETQYF
>NA|TRBV7-3|NA|TRBJ1-5
TGTGCCAGCAGCTGCCCCGACAGTAGCAATCAGCCCCAGCATTTT
CASSCPDSSNQPQHF
>NA|TRBV14|TRBD1|TRBJ2-2
TGTGCCACCGCGACAGGGGGCGGCGGGGAGCTGTTTTTT
CATATGGGGELFF
>NA|TRBV7-9|NA|TRBJ1-2
TGTGCCAGCAGCTTTGGACAACAGGGCTACACCTTC
CASSFGQQGYTF
>NA|TRBV6-5|NA|TRBJ1-3
TGTGCCAGCAGTACCGGGAGTTCTGGAAACACCATATATTTT
CASSTGSSGNTIYF
>NA|TRBV6-1|TRBD2|TRBJ2-2
TGTGCCAGCAGTGGTGGACTAGCGGTCACCGGGGAGCTGTTTTTT
CASSGGLAVTGELFF
>NA|TRBV11-1|NA|TRBJ1-2
TGTGCCAGCAGCTGGGCGGGCTATGGCTACACCTTC
CASSWAGYGYTF
>NA|TRBV30|NA|TRBJ1-1
TGTGCCTGGAGTTCTCCGCCTGGGGGGAGCACTGAAGCTTTCTTT
CAWSSPPGGSTEAFF
>NA|TRBV27|TRBD1|TRBJ1-2
TGTGCCAGCAGTCTAAAACCGGGACAGCTATATGGCTACACCTTC
CASSLKPGQLYGYTF
>once|TRBV9|TRBD1|TRBJ1-2
TGTGCCAGCAGCGCCCGGACAGGGGCTAACTATGGCTACACCTTC
CASSARTGANYGYTF
>NA|TRBV7-2|TRBD2|TRBJ2-5
TGTGCCAGCAGCTTACGAGCGGGAGGGTTAGAGACCCAGTACTTC
CASSLRAGGLETQYF
>NA|TRBV24-1|NA|TRBJ1-5
TGTGCCACCAGTGATTTTCAGGATCAGCCCCAGCATTTT
CATSDFQDQPQHF
>NA|TRBV7-2|TRBD2|TRBJ2-3
TGTGCCAGCAGGAGGCGGGGGGGCGTCGCAGATACGCAGTATTTT
CASRRRGGVADTQYF
>NA|TRBV7-7|TRBD2|TRBJ2-1
TGTGCCAGCAGCTTAGGGACTAGCGGGTATAATGAGCAGTTCTTC
CASSLGTSGYNEQFF
>NA|TRBV7-2|TRBD1|TRBJ2-6
TGTGCCAGCAGCTTAGGACAGGGGGCGCCAGGGGCCAACGTCCTGACTTTC
CASSLGQGAPGANVLTF